This T cell receptor beta chain was recorded in a study of a mutant IDH1 vaccine in newly diagnosed glioma. Trimming removed 0 bases from V and 0 bases from J, with 25 bases in between. The CDR3 runs to 21 residues. Germline V gives CDR1 SGHRS, CDR2 YFSETQ. Documented time point: baseline, week 1 (first vaccination visit). The treatment denotes: pre-vaccination baseline after standard-of-care therapy. Only in-frame clones appear in the TCRdb table, and some are missing; sequencing was by immunoSEQ multiplex PCR. The table lists roughly 70,000 clones, about 86% of them singletons, with 2.9% in the top ten.

The V and J genes are TRBV5-1 and TRBJ2-4; D not certain. The sequence was obtained from a man aged 30-40 years with glioma. Sequenced here: PBMCs, sampled from a glioma patient treated with radiotherapy, temozolomide or both. The CDR3 DNA is TGCGCCAGCAGCTTGGGAGTCGTGGGCAGACTTAATCTATTAGCCAAAAACATTCAGTACTTC. Amino acids: CASSLGVVGRLNLLAKNIQYF.